A selection of T cell receptor beta chains follows, all from one sample in a study of T cell repertoires in cytomegalovirus infection. TCRdb reanalysed the reads using MiXCR and keeps one entry per CDR3 protein. Counted here are about 400,000 distinct CDR3 sequences, around a sixth occurring once; the ten biggest clones make up roughly 9%. The specimen was PBMCs. The receptors were sampled from a human donor in good health (CMV status not recorded). Some clones in this sample may be carry-over from other donors' samples. The CDR3 runs from the conserved cysteine through the conserved F or W. The order of the fields is J gene, V gene, D gene, clone size, CDR3 DNA, CDR3 protein. A D gene is named only where the DNA matches it firmly. A clone size is listed for some rows: how often the clone was seen (once, few, many), or a class if it is expanded.

J gene: TRBJ1-1
V gene: TRBV15
D gene: TRBD1
clone size: .
CDR3 DNA: TGTGCCACCAGCAGACGAAGGACAGGCGAGTTAAGAGCTTTCTTT
CDR3 protein: CATSRRRTGELRAFF

J gene: TRBJ2-5
V gene: TRBV12-3/TRBV12-4
D gene: .
clone size: .
CDR3 DNA: TGTGCCACAGGGGAATACCAAGAGACCCAGTACTTC
CDR3 protein: CATGEYQETQYF

J gene: TRBJ1-2
V gene: TRBV19
D gene: .
clone size: .
CDR3 DNA: TGTGCCAGTAGTATAGAGGCAGGGACCTATGGCTACACCTTC
CDR3 protein: CASSIEAGTYGYTF

J gene: TRBJ2-1
V gene: TRBV15
D gene: TRBD2
clone size: .
CDR3 DNA: TGTGCCACCAGCCAAGGACTAGCGAACAATGAGCAGTTCTTC
CDR3 protein: CATSQGLANNEQFF

J gene: TRBJ2-3
V gene: TRBV12-3/TRBV12-4
D gene: .
clone size: .
CDR3 DNA: TGTGCCAGCAGTTTAAGGGGAGGTGCGGCTAGCACAGATACGCAGTATTTT
CDR3 protein: CASSLRGGAASTDTQYF

J gene: TRBJ1-1
V gene: TRBV19
D gene: .
clone size: many
CDR3 DNA: TGTGCCAGTATTCCCAGCCGCTCCATGAGTTCAAACACTGAAGCTTTCTTT
CDR3 protein: CASIPSRSMSSNTEAFF

J gene: TRBJ2-1
V gene: TRBV5-1
D gene: TRBD2
clone size: many
CDR3 DNA: TGCGCCAGCAGCTTGAAAGCGGGAGGCTACAATGAGCAGTTCTTC
CDR3 protein: CASSLKAGGYNEQFF

J gene: TRBJ2-1
V gene: TRBV18
D gene: .
clone size: many
CDR3 DNA: TGTGCCAGCTCACCAGTAGCGGCCCCCTACAATGAGCAGTTCTTC
CDR3 protein: CASSPVAAPYNEQFF

J gene: TRBJ2-3
V gene: TRBV5-4
D gene: .
clone size: .
CDR3 DNA: TGTGCCAGCAGCTTGCCCCGGGGGGCCGTGTATTTT
CDR3 protein: CASSLPRGAVYF

J gene: TRBJ2-3
V gene: TRBV7-2
D gene: .
clone size: .
CDR3 DNA: TGTGCCAGCAGTTCTGGGCCTGAAGTTACGCAGTATTTT
CDR3 protein: CASSSGPEVTQYF

J gene: TRBJ2-5
V gene: TRBV7-2
D gene: .
clone size: .
CDR3 DNA: TGTGCCAGCAGCTTAGGGGTCTCGCGGGTCCAAGAGACCCAGTACTTC
CDR3 protein: CASSLGVSRVQETQYF

J gene: TRBJ1-1
V gene: TRBV20-1
D gene: .
clone size: few
CDR3 DNA: TGCAGTACTAATTCTCTACAGGAACTCCACACTGAAGCTTTCTTT
CDR3 protein: CSTNSLQELHTEAFF

J gene: TRBJ1-2
V gene: TRBV12-3/TRBV12-4
D gene: .
clone size: .
CDR3 DNA: TGTGCCAGCACCCTGCGAGGAGGGAGCGTTCGCTACACCTTC
CDR3 protein: CASTLRGGSVRYTF

J gene: TRBJ1-1
V gene: TRBV15
D gene: TRBD1
clone size: few
CDR3 DNA: TGTGCCACCAGCACCCAGGGGGCTTATGACACTGAAGCTTTCTTT
CDR3 protein: CATSTQGAYDTEAFF

J gene: TRBJ1-6
V gene: TRBV20-1
D gene: TRBD1
clone size: few
CDR3 DNA: TGCAGTGCTCGCACAGGGGGCGGAGGATCACCCCTCCACTTT
CDR3 protein: CSARTGGGGSPLHF

J gene: TRBJ2-3
V gene: TRBV7-8
D gene: .
clone size: many
CDR3 DNA: TGTGCCAGCAGCTTAAGAGAGAGAAGCACAGATACGCAGTATTTT
CDR3 protein: CASSLRERSTDTQYF

J gene: TRBJ1-5
V gene: TRBV2
D gene: .
clone size: few
CDR3 DNA: TGTGCCAGCCAATTCGACGGGGGGCTAGGCAATCAGCCCCAGCATTTT
CDR3 protein: CASQFDGGLGNQPQHF

J gene: TRBJ2-5
V gene: TRBV20-1
D gene: .
clone size: few
CDR3 DNA: TGCAGTGCAGTGGGGCCACCACAAGAGACCCAGTACTTC
CDR3 protein: CSAVGPPQETQYF

J gene: TRBJ2-1
V gene: TRBV29-1
D gene: .
clone size: .
CDR3 DNA: TGCAGCGTTGCTGCGAGCGGAGCTTACAATGAGCAGTTCTTC
CDR3 protein: CSVAASGAYNEQFF

J gene: TRBJ2-2
V gene: TRBV7-6
D gene: .
clone size: many
CDR3 DNA: TGTGCCAGCAGCCCCATTACCACCGGGGAGCTGTTTTTT
CDR3 protein: CASSPITTGELFF

J gene: TRBJ1-1
V gene: TRBV6-5
D gene: .
clone size: .
CDR3 DNA: TGTGCCAGCAGTTCACCCGGGTACACATTGAACACTGAAGCTTTCTTT
CDR3 protein: CASSSPGYTLNTEAFF

J gene: TRBJ2-5
V gene: TRBV6-5
D gene: .
clone size: .
CDR3 DNA: TGTGCCAGCAGTTCATCAGAAGAGACCCAGTACTTC
CDR3 protein: CASSSSEETQYF

J gene: TRBJ2-7
V gene: TRBV14
D gene: TRBD2
clone size: few
CDR3 DNA: TGTGCCAGCAGCCGACGACTAGCGGGAGATGACGAGCAGTACTTC
CDR3 protein: CASSRRLAGDDEQYF